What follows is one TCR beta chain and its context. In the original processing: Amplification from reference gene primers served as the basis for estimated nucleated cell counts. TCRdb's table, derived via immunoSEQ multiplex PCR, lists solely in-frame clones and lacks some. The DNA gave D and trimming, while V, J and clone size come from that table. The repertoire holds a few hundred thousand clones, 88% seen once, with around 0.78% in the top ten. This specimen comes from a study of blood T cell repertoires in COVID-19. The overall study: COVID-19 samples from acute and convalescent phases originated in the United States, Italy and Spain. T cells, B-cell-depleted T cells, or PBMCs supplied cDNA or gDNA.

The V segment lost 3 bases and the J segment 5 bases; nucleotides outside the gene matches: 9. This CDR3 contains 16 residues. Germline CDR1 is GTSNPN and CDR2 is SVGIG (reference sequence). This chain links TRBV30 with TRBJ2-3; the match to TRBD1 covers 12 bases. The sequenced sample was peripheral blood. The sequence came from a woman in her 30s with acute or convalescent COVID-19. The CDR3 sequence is CAWSLMGQGAGDTQYF. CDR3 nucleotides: TGTGCCTGGAGCCTAATGGGACAGGGGGCAGGAGATACGCAGTATTTT.